This is a list of T cell receptor beta chains from one sample in a study of cytomegalovirus exposure and HLA in healthy donors. TCRdb keeps only in-frame clones here, not all; method: immunoSEQ multiplex PCR. The table records approximately 260,000 clones, around 86% of them present only once. The sequenced sample consisted of PBMCs. The receptors here all came from a woman aged 25 to 39 in good health and CMV-seropositive. The CDR3 runs from the conserved cysteine through the conserved F or W. A D gene is named only where the DNA matches it firmly. Only part of the rows carry a size: once, few, many, or a class if the clone is expanded.

clone_size	j_call	v_call	d_call	cdr3_nt	cdr3_aa
NA	TRBJ1-2	TRBV5-5	NA	TGTGCCAGCAGCTTCGAGCCTTCTAACTATGGCTACACCTTC	CASSFEPSNYGYTF
NA	TRBJ2-5	TRBV6-5	NA	TGTGCCAGCAGTAAAAACAGTCAAGAGACCCAGTACTTC	CASSKNSQETQYF
NA	TRBJ2-5	TRBV7-8	NA	TGTGCCAGCAGCCGGGGGCAAGAGACCCAGTACTTC	CASSRGQETQYF
once	TRBJ2-7	TRBV6-1	TRBD1	TGTGCCAGCAGCACCTTGGACAGGGATCTCTACGAGCAGTACTTC	CASSTLDRDLYEQYF
NA	TRBJ2-1	TRBV9	NA	TGTGCCAGCAGCCCTCGGACATCGTACAATGAGCAGTTCTTC	CASSPRTSYNEQFF
NA	TRBJ2-7	TRBV19	TRBD2	TGTGCCAGTAGTAGGGATGTACTAGCGGGCGAGCAGTACTTC	CASSRDVLAGEQYF
NA	TRBJ2-3	TRBV19	NA	TGTGCCAGTAGCCTCCGGCAGGCAGATTCAGATACGCAGTATTTT	CASSLRQADSDTQYF
NA	TRBJ2-3	TRBV13	NA	TGTGCCAGCAGCTTAGCGACAGATACGCAGTATTTT	CASSLATDTQYF
NA	TRBJ1-1	TRBV5-1	NA	TGCGCCAGCAGCCGGTTTGCGGGGGACACTGAAGCTTTCTTT	CASSRFAGDTEAFF
NA	TRBJ2-7	TRBV30	TRBD2	TGTGCCTGGAAGACCGGGACTAGTTCCTACGAGCAGTACTTC	CAWKTGTSSYEQYF
many	TRBJ1-4	TRBV19	NA	TGTGCCAGCGAGACAGAGTCTAATGAAAAACTGTTTTTT	CASETESNEKLFF
NA	TRBJ2-1	TRBV5-1	NA	TGCGCCAGCAGCTTGTCGGGTGGCAATGAGCAGTTCTTC	CASSLSGGNEQFF
NA	TRBJ1-4	TRBV5-1	NA	TGCGCCAGCAGCTTCGATTTAGGAGGGGCTAATGAAAAACTGTTTTTT	CASSFDLGGANEKLFF
few	TRBJ1-2	TRBV6-5	TRBD1	TGTGCCAGCAGTTACAGGACAGGGTGGAATGGCTACACCTTC	CASSYRTGWNGYTF
NA	TRBJ2-2	TRBV28	NA	TGTGCCAGCAGTCTGACGGGGAACACCGGGGAGCTGTTTTTT	CASSLTGNTGELFF
NA	TRBJ2-7	TRBV27	TRBD2	TGTGCCAGCAGTATTCAAACTAGCGGGCGCTCCTACGAGCAGTACTTC	CASSIQTSGRSYEQYF
NA	TRBJ2-7	TRBV15	TRBD1	TGTGCCACCAGCAGAGACAGGGGGCGCAGTAACGAGCAGTACTTC	CATSRDRGRSNEQYF
NA	TRBJ2-7	TRBV30	NA	TGTGCCTGGAGTTCCGGGACTCCCCCCTACGAGCAGTACTTC	CAWSSGTPPYEQYF
NA	TRBJ2-3	TRBV19	TRBD1	TGTGCCAGTAGTGACAGGGCGAACACAGATACGCAGTATTTT	CASSDRANTDTQYF
NA	TRBJ2-3	TRBV5-1	NA	TGCGCCAGCAACCCATCAGGGGGGTCGTCAGATACGCAGTATTTT	CASNPSGGSSDTQYF
NA	TRBJ1-4	TRBV11-3	NA	TGTGCCAGCAGCTTAGATCGTGGACAAAGGAGGGCTAATGAAAAACTGTTTTTT	CASSLDRGQRRANEKLFF
NA	TRBJ1-2	TRBV19	TRBD1	TGTGCCAGTAGTCCAGGGCCCCGGGACAGGCTTCATGGCTACACCTTC	CASSPGPRDRLHGYTF
NA	TRBJ2-7	TRBV6-1	TRBD2	TGTGCCAGCAGTGCGGGACTAGCGGGAGTTTACGAGCAGTACTTC	CASSAGLAGVYEQYF
NA	TRBJ1-5	TRBV4-1	NA	TGCGCCAGCAGCCAAGGACAAGTCCAGCCCCAGCATTTT	CASSQGQVQPQHF
NA	TRBJ1-4	TRBV5-6	TRBD1	TGTGCCAGCAGCTACCTCGGACAGGGGAGGGCTGAAAAACTGTTTTTT	CASSYLGQGRAEKLFF
NA	TRBJ2-3	TRBV6-5	TRBD2	TGTGCCAGCAGTCGACTAGCGGGAGTATCAGATACGCAGTATTTT	CASSRLAGVSDTQYF
NA	TRBJ2-5	TRBV11-1	NA	TGTGCCAGCAGTCCTCCCGGGATTTTGCCGGAGACCCAGTACTTC	CASSPPGILPETQYF
NA	TRBJ1-2	TRBV7-9	NA	TGTGCCAGCAGCTTAAGGGAGGGCTATGGCTACACCTTC	CASSLREGYGYTF
NA	TRBJ2-2	TRBV5-1	NA	TGCGCCTCCCTTAGGGGTCCGCCCACCGGGGAGCTGTTTTTT	CASLRGPPTGELFF
NA	TRBJ2-7	TRBV4-1	NA	TGCGCCAGCAGCCAAGTTACAGGTACCTCCTACGAGCAGTACTTC	CASSQVTGTSYEQYF
NA	TRBJ2-7	TRBV2	TRBD1	TGTGCCAGCAGTGTCCTACAGGGGTCCTACGAGCAGTACTTC	CASSVLQGSYEQYF
once	TRBJ2-5	TRBV7-9	NA	TGTGCCAGCAGCTTAGAGGCCCGGACACATGAGACCCAGTACTTC	CASSLEARTHETQYF
NA	TRBJ2-2	TRBV11-3	TRBD2	TGTGCCAGCAGCCTTAACAGCGGGGCCACCGGGGAGCTGTTTTTT	CASSLNSGATGELFF
NA	TRBJ2-7	TRBV6-5	TRBD2	TGTGCCAGCAGTTTGTTAGCGGGAGAGGGTTACGAGCAGTACTTC	CASSLLAGEGYEQYF
NA	TRBJ1-5	TRBV19	TRBD1	TGTGCCAGTAGCCCGAAAAGACAGGGGGCGTCCGATCAGCCCCAGCATTTT	CASSPKRQGASDQPQHF
NA	TRBJ1-4	TRBV27	NA	TGTGCCAGCAGTTTTACGGGATCTAATGAAAAACTGTTTTTT	CASSFTGSNEKLFF
NA	TRBJ2-1	TRBV6-1	NA	TGTGCCAGCAGTGATATCGGGGGAGAAGGATCCTACAATGAGCAGTTCTTC	CASSDIGGEGSYNEQFF
NA	TRBJ2-3	TRBV5-6	TRBD2	TGTGCCAGCAGGCCGGGGGGGGGTACAGATACGCAGTATTTT	CASRPGGGTDTQYF
NA	TRBJ2-2	TRBV7-9	TRBD1	TGTGCCAGCAGCCCGGGACAGGGGAACACCGGGGAGCTGTTTTTT	CASSPGQGNTGELFF
NA	TRBJ1-1	TRBV27	NA	TGTGCCAGCAGTTTATCAGCGGTTGGGACTACTGAAGCTTTCTTT	CASSLSAVGTTEAFF
NA	TRBJ1-2	TRBV12-2	NA	TGTGCAAGTCGCCGAACAAATTCCCCGCGGCAGGGCCCCTATGGCTACACCTTC	CASRRTNSPRQGPYGYTF
NA	TRBJ2-1	TRBV5-1	TRBD1	TGCGCCAGCAGCTTGGTGGACAGGGGTTACAATGAGCAGTTCTTC	CASSLVDRGYNEQFF
NA	TRBJ2-1	TRBV12-2	NA	TGTGCAAGTCGCTTAGGACTAGCGGGGGAACTCAATGAGCAGTTCTTC	CASRLGLAGELNEQFF
NA	TRBJ2-2	TRBV4-2	TRBD2	TGTGCCAGCAGCCAAGACCATTCTTGGCGGGAGGGCACCGGGGAGCTGTTTTTT	CASSQDHSWREGTGELFF
NA	TRBJ1-2	TRBV19	NA	TGTGCCAGTAGTAGTCAGGCCGGCGACTATGGCTACACCTTC	CASSSQAGDYGYTF
once	TRBJ1-1	TRBV5-1	NA	TGCGCCAGCAGGCTTACAGGAAAGGGAGAAGCTTTCTTT	CASRLTGKGEAFF
once	TRBJ2-1	TRBV6-1	TRBD1	TGTGCCAGCAGCAGAGGACAGGGGATGTACAATGAGCAGTTCTTC	CASSRGQGMYNEQFF
NA	TRBJ1-2	TRBV5-1	NA	TGCGCCAGCAGCTCTACAGGGAATTATGGCTACACCTTC	CASSSTGNYGYTF
NA	TRBJ2-7	TRBV19	TRBD2	TGTGCCAGTAGTGCCCCAGGCGGGACTAGCGTCTACGAGCAGTACTTC	CASSAPGGTSVYEQYF
NA	TRBJ2-1	TRBV6-1	NA	TGTGCCAGCAGTGACTGGCGGCCCGGGGGAGAGCAGTTCTTC	CASSDWRPGGEQFF
NA	TRBJ2-5	TRBV11-3	TRBD1	TGTGCCAGCAGCCTCGGGACAGGATTCGGGGAGACCCAGTACTTC	CASSLGTGFGETQYF
NA	TRBJ2-2	TRBV14	NA	TGTGCCAGCAGCCAAGACGAGGTAACCGGGGAGCTGTTTTTT	CASSQDEVTGELFF